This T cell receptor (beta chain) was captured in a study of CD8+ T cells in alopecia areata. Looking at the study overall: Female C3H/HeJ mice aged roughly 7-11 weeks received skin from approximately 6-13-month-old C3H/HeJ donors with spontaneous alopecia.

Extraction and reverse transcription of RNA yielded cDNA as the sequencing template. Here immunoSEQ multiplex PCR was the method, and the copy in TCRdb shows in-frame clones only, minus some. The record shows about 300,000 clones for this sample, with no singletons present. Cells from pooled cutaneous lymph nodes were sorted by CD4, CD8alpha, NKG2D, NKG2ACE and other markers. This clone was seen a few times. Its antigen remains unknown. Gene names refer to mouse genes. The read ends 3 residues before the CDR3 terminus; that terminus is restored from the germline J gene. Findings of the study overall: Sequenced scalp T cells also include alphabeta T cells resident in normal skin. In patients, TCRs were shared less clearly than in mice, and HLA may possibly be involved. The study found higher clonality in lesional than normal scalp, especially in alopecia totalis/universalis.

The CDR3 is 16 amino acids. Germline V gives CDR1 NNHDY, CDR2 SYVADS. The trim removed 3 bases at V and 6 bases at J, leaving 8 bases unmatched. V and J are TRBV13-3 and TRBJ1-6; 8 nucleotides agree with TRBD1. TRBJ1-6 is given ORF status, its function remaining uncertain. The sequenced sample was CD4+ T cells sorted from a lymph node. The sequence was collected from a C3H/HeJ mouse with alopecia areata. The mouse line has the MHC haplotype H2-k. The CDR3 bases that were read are TGTGCCAGCAGTGGGTCAGGGGGCCGAGGTAATTCGCCC. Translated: CASSGSGGRGNSP. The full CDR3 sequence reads CASSGSGGRGNSPLYF.